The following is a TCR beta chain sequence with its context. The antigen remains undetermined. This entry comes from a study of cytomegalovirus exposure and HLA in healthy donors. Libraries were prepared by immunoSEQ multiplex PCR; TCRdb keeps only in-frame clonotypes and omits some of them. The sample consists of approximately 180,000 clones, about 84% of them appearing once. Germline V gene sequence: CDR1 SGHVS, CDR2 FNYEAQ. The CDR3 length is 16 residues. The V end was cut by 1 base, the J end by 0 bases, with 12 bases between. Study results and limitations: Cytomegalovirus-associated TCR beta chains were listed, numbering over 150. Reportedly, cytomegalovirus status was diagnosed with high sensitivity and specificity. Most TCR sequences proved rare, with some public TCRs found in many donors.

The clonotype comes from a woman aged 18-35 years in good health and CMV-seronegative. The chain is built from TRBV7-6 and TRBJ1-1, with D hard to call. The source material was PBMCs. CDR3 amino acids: CASSLEKTLVNTEAFF. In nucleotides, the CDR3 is TGTGCCAGCAGCTTAGAGAAGACACTGGTGAACACTGAAGCTTTCTTT.